The present T cell receptor beta chain was sequenced within a study of cytomegalovirus exposure and HLA in healthy donors. Whereas donors were nominally healthy upon sampling, unrecorded immune exposures were probable. Turning to this clone: The antigen is unknown. The junction shows a germline mismatch at one end, possibly a read error.

This CDR3 region has 13 residues. CDR1 and CDR2 (germline): SSHAT, FNYEAQ (reference sequence). PCR employed 60 Vbeta and 13 Jbeta primers. TCRdb's copy holds only in-frame clones and misses some; the assay was immunoSEQ multiplex PCR. The data show 150,000 to 200,000 clones, over 70% seen once. Whole-study results and caveats: Further analysis was carried out later, and it showed several of the most significant clusters appearing linked to common viral pathogens. In vitro, three CMV-associated chains proved specific for CMV antigens.

The sequenced sample was PBMCs. The V call is TRBV7-7, the J call TRBJ2-2; D unclear. This clonotype was sampled from a man between 18 and 35 years old in good health and CMV-seronegative. CDR3 sequence reads: CASSAGNTGELFF. The CDR3 DNA is TGTGCTAGCAGCGCAGGGAACACCGGGGAGCTGTTTTTT.